This T cell receptor (beta chain) was identified during a study of blood T cell repertoires in COVID-19. Study-level background: COVID-19 samples from acute and convalescent phases originated in the United States, Italy and Spain. PBMCs, B-cell-depleted T cells, or T cells were the source of the cDNA or gDNA that made up the material.

The CDR3 has 13 amino acids. Between the trimmed V and J ends, which lost 9 bases and 2 bases, there was a span of 14 bases. Germline V gene data show CDR1 as WSHSY and CDR2 as SAAADI. Per the study methods: Estimation of nucleated cell counts was performed using reference gene primer amplification. The table came from immunoSEQ multiplex PCR; TCRdb's copy has only in-frame clones and leaves some out. V, J and clone size are those of that table, while D and trimming were read from the DNA. Of 200,000 to 250,000 clones listed, 84% were seen once; the top ten hold around 5.5%. The TCR was taken from a woman in her sixties who had recovered from COVID-19. The sequenced material came from peripheral blood. The rearrangement links TRBV10-2 to TRBJ2-7, with D possibly matching TRBD2 (6 bases). CDR3 nucleotide sequence: TGCGCCAGTCGCGGGGCCTCGGCCTACGAGCAGTACTTC. It codes for CASRGASAYEQYF.